The 6 T cell receptor beta chains in this list originate from one sample, sequenced in a study of cytomegalovirus exposure and HLA in healthy donors (dated by TCRdb to 2015 to 2018). Libraries came from the immunoSEQ multiplex PCR assay. For the multiplex PCR, a mixture combining 60 forward primers for TCR Vbeta segments and 13 reverse primers for TCR Jbeta segments was used. TCRdb took over this immuneACCESS table, retaining in-frame rearrangements with V and J assigned. Such tables are incomplete; in checked studies, under half of the missing clones stem from an unresolved V gene, and the remainder is unexplained. This sample gives 170,000 or so clones in total; under 80% of them show up just once. The top ten hold about 1.4% of the sample. The material sequenced was PBMCs. These receptors originate from a woman in her 30s in good health and CMV-seronegative.

This clone was seen a handful of times. The gene calls are TRBV7-2 and TRBJ2-3, with 7 bases fitting TRBD1. Trimming took 5 bases from V and 0 from J; bases not matched to a gene: 5. The CDR3 sequence is 15 residues long. Germline CDR1 and CDR2: SGHTA and FQGNSA. The CDR3 region has the DNA TGTGCCAGCAGCCTACAGGGGCATAGCACAGATACGCAGTATTTT. Translated: CASSLQGHSTDTQYF.

This chain uses TRBV5-1 with TRBJ2-1; no definite D call. The germline CDR1 and CDR2 sequences are SGHRS and YFSETQ. This CDR3 has 15 amino acids. V lost 0 bases, J lost 6 bases, and 13 bases lay in between. CDR3 nucleotides: TGCGCCAGCAGCTTGGAAACTAACTCTCGCAATGAGCAGTTCTTC. It translates to CASSLETNSRNEQFF. Full variable domain (rest looked up from reference TRBV5-1 and TRBJ2-1): KAGVTQTPRYLIKTRGQQVTLSCSPISGHRSVSWYQQTPGQGLQFLFEYFSETQRNKGNFPGRFSGRQFSNSRSEMNVSTLELGDSALYLCASSLETNSRNEQFFGPGTRLTVL.

V and J are TRBV5-4 and TRBJ1-1; 8 bases match TRBD1. Unmatched junction bases numbered 17, after V lost 4 bases and J lost 6 bases. The CDR3 spans 17 residues. The germline V gene has CDR1 SGHNT and CDR2 YYREEE (reference sequence). The CDR3 sequence is CASSPPGGAFGYAEAFF. As DNA, the CDR3 is TGTGCCAGCAGCCCACCAGGGGGCGCGTTCGGCTATGCTGAAGCTTTCTTT. Based on the CDR3 plus reference TRBV5-4 and TRBJ1-1, the full variable domain is ETGVTQSPTHLIKTRGQQVTLRCSSQSGHNTVSWYQQALGQGPQFIFQYYREEENGRGNFPPRFSGLQFPNYSSELNVNALELDDSALYLCASSPPGGAFGYAEAFFGQGTRLTVV.

V is TRBV27 and J is TRBJ2-1; 15 positions match TRBD2. The CDR3 loop spans 18 amino acids. Per germline, CDR1 MNHEY and CDR2 SMNVEV (reference sequence). The ends lost 8 bases at V and 3 bases at J; junction bases unmatched: 11. The CDR3 region has the DNA TGTGCCAGCGTCCCCAGGACTAGCGGGGGGGCTTACTACAATGAGCAGTTCTTC. Translation gives CASVPRTSGGAYYNEQFF.

The chain couples TRBV5-1 to TRBJ2-3, with 7 bases matching TRBD1. With V trimmed by 6 bases and J by 7 bases, 11 bases remained unmatched. This CDR3 is 14 amino acids long. Germline-derived CDR1 and CDR2 are SGHRS and YFSETQ. In nucleotides, the CDR3 is TGCGCCAGCAAAAAGACAGGGAACATGAATACGCAGTATTTT. It yields the protein CASKKTGNMNTQYF.

The rearrangement links TRBV7-9 to TRBJ1-5, with D unclear. The CDR3 is 13 amino acids. Germline values: CDR1 SEHNR, CDR2 FQNEAQ (reference sequence). Between the trimmed V and J ends, which lost 3 bases and 7 bases, there was a span of 10 bases. As DNA, the CDR3 is TGTGCCAGCAGCTTCGACTCGGGACAGCCCCAGCATTTT. It encodes CASSFDSGQPQHF. The entire variable domain, with the rest obtained from reference TRBV7-9 and TRBJ1-5, is as follows: DTGVSQNPRHKITKRGQNVTFRCDPISEHNRLYWYRQTLGQGPEFLTYFQNEAQLEKSRLLSDRFSAERPKGSFSTLEIQRTEQGDSAMYLCASSFDSGQPQHFGDGTRLSIL.